The 5 T cell receptor beta chains below were found in one sample sequenced in a study of blood T cells in healthy people across ages. Using a J-beta primer mix together with a sample-barcoded 5' primer, a second PCR was run for roughly 6 to 12 cycles. TCRdb fed the 5' RACE reads into MiXCR, producing one record per CDR3 protein. The repertoire holds around 1,000,000 distinct CDR3 sequences, with approximately 25% as singletons. This sample was shared with a second study, whose subject was T cells of mothers and their children.

The specimen was blood. These receptors all come from a girl aged 2 to 9 in good health.

The chain joins TRBV29-1 to TRBJ1-1; D ambiguous. Trimming stripped 2 bases from V and 3 bases from J, with 10 bases between. The CDR3 consists of 13 residues. Germline V CDR1 and CDR2: SQVTM, ANQGSEA. The CDR3 DNA reads TGCAGCGTTGAAATGGCAGGTCACACTGAAGCTTTCTTT. It encodes CSVEMAGHTEAFF.

The chain employs TRBV2 and TRBJ2-4; no definite D call. V lost 7 bases, J lost 5 bases, and 6 bases lay in between. This CDR3 has 11 amino acids. Germline-derived CDR1 and CDR2 are SNHLY and FYNNEI. CDR3 in amino acids: CASTRQNIQYF. DNA of the CDR3: TGTGCCAGCACGCGTCAAAACATTCAGTACTTC.

The chain couples TRBV18 to TRBJ2-5, with 9 bases identical to TRBD1. V was clipped by 3 bases and J by 7 bases; unmatched bases: 6. Germline-derived CDR1 and CDR2 are KGHSH and LQKENI. The CDR3 spans 14 residues. The CDR3 nucleotides are TGTGCCAGCTCACCCGGGACAGGGATGGGGACCCAGTACTTC. Translating it yields CASSPGTGMGTQYF. Full variable domain (remainder filled in from reference TRBV18 and TRBJ2-5): NAGVMQNPRHLVRRRGQEARLRCSPMKGHSHVYWYRQLPEEGLKFMVYLQKENIIDESGMPKERFSAEFPKEGPSILRIQQVVRGDSAAYFCASSPGTGMGTQYFGPGTRLLVL.

This clonotype was observed a few times. V is TRBV20-1 and J is TRBJ2-4; no reliable D call. CDR3 size: 14 residues. The V gene lost 6 bases and the J gene lost 5 bases, with 17 bases spanning the gap. Germline V gives CDR1 DFQATT, CDR2 SNEGSKA (reference sequence). The CDR3 nucleotides read TGCAGTGCCGCCGCCCGGGTCATTGAAAACATTCAGTACTTC. This codes for CSAAARVIENIQYF.

The chain has TRBV20-1 and TRBJ1-5; no firm D call. CDR1 is DFQATT, CDR2 SNEGSKA, per germline (reference sequence). The V end lost 5 bases, the J end lost 7 bases, and 12 bases lay between the germline ends. The CDR3 is made up of 12 amino acids. CDR3 sequence reads: CSAPPDPQPQHF. The CDR3 DNA follows: TGCAGTGCTCCCCCTGACCCCCAGCCCCAGCATTTT.